Shown below are 29 T cell receptor beta chains from a single sample sequenced in a study of CD8 T cells in ankylosing spondylitis. TCRdb passed the 5' RACE reads through MiXCR, listing each CDR3 protein once. The table shows 250,000 to 350,000 distinct CDR3 sequences, with 20% occurring only once. Material: blood, either unsorted or a sorted T cell fraction (not recorded which). The receptor set was obtained from a female donor with ankylosing spondylitis or in good health (not recorded which).

This clonotype was counted ten times or more. The chain recombines TRBV6-5 with TRBJ1-1, with D tentatively TRBD1 (5 bases). V lost 0 bases and J lost 6, with 14 bases in between. This CDR3 has 15 amino acids. The germline CDR1 and CDR2 sequences are MNHEY and SVGAGI. The CDR3 sequence: CASSYSRDLAAEAFF. CDR3 sequence (DNA): TGTGCCAGCAGTTACTCGAGGGACCTCGCGGCTGAAGCTTTCTTT.

This clonotype was counted only a few times. V and J are TRBV6-5 and TRBJ1-1; D uncertain. V lost 4 bases, J lost 0 bases, and 18 bases lay in between. The CDR3 totals 17 residues. The germline gives CDR1 MNHEY, CDR2 SVGAGI. The CDR3: CASSFIPNTPMNTEAFF. For the CDR3, the DNA is TGTGCCAGCAGTTTCATCCCGAACACCCCCATGAACACTGAAGCTTTCTTT.

This clonotype was counted only a few times. J is TRBJ2-2 and V is TRBV19, with TRBD1 matching over 8 bases. CDR3 length equals 16 residues. V was pared by 4 bases and J by 8 bases, with 12 bases of the junction left unmatched. Germline assignment: CDR1 LNHDA and CDR2 SQIVND (reference sequence). The CDR3 DNA reads TGTGCCAGTAGTACTAAGGGGTCAGGGGGCTCGGGGGAGCTGTTTTTT. Translation: CASSTKGSGGSGELFF.

In this sample, this clonotype turned up many times. The chain couples TRBV29-1 to TRBJ1-1; D remains unclear. The CDR3 sequence is 14 residues long. CDR1 is SQVTM, CDR2 ANQGSEA, per germline. V lost 3 bases and J 0 bases, leaving 11 bases between the germline ends. This CDR3 is CSVERTSMNTEAFF. Here the CDR3 DNA reads TGCAGCGTTGAGAGGACTTCAATGAACACTGAAGCTTTCTTT.

This chain connects TRBV20-1 to TRBJ2-7, with 10 bases matching TRBD2. Germline-derived CDR1 and CDR2 are DFQATT and SNEGSKA (reference sequence). This CDR3 is built from 15 residues. V trimming: 3 bases; J trimming: 0 bases; junction bases outside the gene matches: 5. This CDR3 is CSASPGLAISYEQYF. CDR3 nucleotides: TGCAGTGCTAGCCCGGGACTAGCGATCTCCTACGAGCAGTACTTC.

This clonotype has just a few counts. The V gene is TRBV4-3, the J gene TRBJ1-4; D gene ambiguous. Germline assignment: CDR1 LGHNA and CDR2 YSLEER. The V end was cut by 3 bases, the J end by 3 bases, with 14 bases between. The CDR3 runs 16 residues. The CDR3 spells CASSQYSLGSNEKLFF. Here the CDR3 DNA reads TGCGCCAGCAGCCAGTACAGCCTAGGGTCTAATGAAAAACTGTTTTTT.

This clonotype was observed many times. This sequence joins TRBV6-5 and TRBJ2-2, with D perhaps given as TRBD1 or TRBD2 (6 bases each). This CDR3 has 14 residues. V was clipped by 3 bases and J by 6 bases, with 11 bases between them. Looked up from germline, CDR1 is MNHEY and CDR2 is SVGAGI. The CDR3 nucleotides read TGTGCCAGCAGTTATCCCGGGGGCGCCGGGGAGCTGTTTTTT. This encodes CASSYPGGAGELFF.

This sequence joins TRBV15 and TRBJ2-7; 10 bases are shared with TRBD2. CDR1 is LNHNV, CDR2 YYDKDF, per germline (reference sequence). V lost 0 bases, J lost 3 bases, and 8 bases stayed unmatched. There are 17 residues in the CDR3. CDR3 protein: CATSRDRPSGSIYEQYF. The CDR3 DNA follows: TGTGCCACCAGCAGAGATCGCCCTAGCGGGAGCATCTACGAGCAGTACTTC. Using reference TRBV15 and TRBJ2-7 for the parts outside the CDR3, the full variable domain is DAMVIQNPRYQVTQFGKPVTLSCSQTLNHNVMYWYQQKSSQAPKLLFHYYDKDFNNEADTPDNFQSRRPNTSFCFLDIRSPGLGDTAMYLCATSRDRPSGSIYEQYFGPGTRLTVT.

This clonotype was seen many times. The chain uses TRBV28 and TRBJ2-7; TRBD1 agrees at 8 bases. The trim removed 11 bases at V and 2 bases at J, leaving 8 bases unmatched. This CDR3 is 13 amino acids long. Germline V lookup: CDR1 MDHEN, CDR2 SYDVKM. CDR3 protein: CASRGTGPYEQYF. CDR3 bases: TGTGCCTCCAGGGGGACAGGACCCTACGAGCAGTACTTC. Full variable domain (outside the CDR3, taken from reference TRBV28 and TRBJ2-7): DVKVTQSSRYLVKRTGEKVFLECVQDMDHENMFWYRQDPGLGLRLIYFSYDVKMKEKGDIPEGYSVSREKKERFSLILESASTNQTSMYLCASRGTGPYEQYFGPGTRLTVT.

The J gene is TRBJ2-3, the V gene TRBV12-3 or TRBV12-4; 8 nucleotides align to TRBD1. The trim removed 5 bases at V and 3 bases at J, leaving 4 bases unmatched. CDR3 length: 14 amino acids. The CDR3 nucleotides read TGTGCCAGCAGTCGTTGGGACAGGACAGATACGCAGTATTTT. Translated: CASSRWDRTDTQYF.

Only a few counts were recorded for this clonotype. The chain has TRBV20-1 and TRBJ2-3; 11 bases agree with TRBD2. The CDR3 consists of 15 residues. CDR1 is DFQATT, CDR2 SNEGSKA, per germline (reference sequence). V lost 5 bases to trimming and J lost 7 bases; unmatched junction nucleotides: 11. In DNA, the CDR3 is TGCAGTGCTCGTTATATAGCGGGAGGGCCCCATACGCAGTATTTT. Translated: CSARYIAGGPHTQYF.

The table lists this clonotype with a few counts. This chain connects TRBV12-3 or TRBV12-4 to TRBJ1-2; 9 positions match TRBD1. This CDR3 has 13 residues. The junction had 3 bases not matched to a gene; V was cut back by 5 bases and J by 5 bases. Here the CDR3 DNA reads TGTGCCAGCAGTATCGGGACAGGGTATGGCTACACCTTC. Its protein is CASSIGTGYGYTF.

This clonotype was seen ten or more times. The chain is built from TRBV12-3 or TRBV12-4 and TRBJ1-5; tentatively, D is TRBD1 (5 bases). Trimming took off 7 bases at V and 2 bases at J, with 12 bases between the two ends. There are 14 residues in the CDR3. The CDR3 DNA follows: TGTGCCAGCACTATCCAAGGGGGCAATCAGCCCCAGCATTTT. This encodes CASTIQGGNQPQHF.

The chain joins TRBV5-4 to TRBJ2-3, with TRBD1 identical over 7 bases. The V gene end was trimmed by 7 bases and the J gene end by 2 bases; junction bases not matched to a gene: 10. CDR1 and CDR2 from the germline V gene are SGHNT and YYREEE (reference sequence). The CDR3 extends over 15 amino acids. This CDR3 reads CASRPYRGITDTQYF. In DNA, the CDR3 is TGTGCCAGCCGTCCTTACAGGGGAATCACAGATACGCAGTATTTT.

The sample holds a few counts of this clonotype. This chain joins TRBV29-1 and TRBJ2-7; possible D gene TRBD1, 5 bases. The CDR3 has 14 residues. The germline V and J ends were trimmed by 7 bases and 2 bases, with 18 bases remaining between them. The germline CDR1 and CDR2 sequences are SQVTM and ANQGSEA. This CDR3 reads CSAWGAGIPYEQYF. CDR3 coding DNA: TGCAGCGCCTGGGGCGCAGGGATTCCCTACGAGCAGTACTTC.

This clonotype was found a few times. The rearrangement uses TRBV20-1 and TRBJ2-7; tentatively, D is TRBD2 (5 bases). Per the germline V gene, CDR1 is DFQATT and CDR2 is SNEGSKA (reference sequence). V lost 0 bases to trimming and J lost 4 bases, with 13 bases between them. This CDR3 spans 14 amino acids. The CDR3 coding sequence is TGCAGTGCTAGAGATCCCCGGGATCCGTACGAGCAGTACTTC. This encodes CSARDPRDPYEQYF.

This sequence joins TRBV29-1 and TRBJ2-7; TRBD1 matches 10 bases. This CDR3 region has 13 residues. V gave up 6 bases and J gave up 3 bases; unmatched junction bases: 5. Germline V gene lookup returns CDR1 SQVTM and CDR2 ANQGSEA. CDR3: CSVGGQGDYEQYF. CDR3 coding DNA: TGCAGCGTGGGAGGACAGGGGGACTACGAGCAGTACTTC.

At least ten counts were recorded for this clonotype. The genes are TRBV7-2 and TRBJ2-5; no reliable D call. The CDR3 sequence is 14 residues long. Trimming removed 1 base from V and 3 bases from J, with 9 bases in between. CDR1 and CDR2 from the germline V gene are SGHTA and FQGNSA. The CDR3 region is CASSLDFHEETQYF. The CDR3 nucleotides read TGTGCCAGCAGCTTAGATTTCCACGAAGAGACCCAGTACTTC.

The sample holds a few counts of this clonotype. The chain uses TRBV25-1 and TRBJ2-3, with TRBD2 matching over 7 bases. The V gene end was trimmed by 0 bases and the J gene end by 0 bases; junction bases not matched to a gene: 9. Germline V gene data show CDR1 as MGHDK and CDR2 as SYGVNS. The CDR3 has 18 residues. The CDR3 DNA is TGTGCCAGCAGTGAATATCGTGGGAGGGCCGGGAGCACAGATACGCAGTATTTT. Amino acid sequence: CASSEYRGRAGSTDTQYF.

This clonotype was counted a few times. V is TRBV2 and J is TRBJ1-1, with no clear D. Germline CDR1 SNHLY, CDR2 FYNNEI. Trimming left V 6 bases short and J 4 bases short, with 9 bases between. CDR3 size: 12 residues. The CDR3, as DNA: TGTGCCAGCAGCGGCCCCCGCACTGAAGCTTTCTTT. Its protein is CASSGPRTEAFF. Combining the CDR3 with reference TRBV2 and TRBJ1-1 gives the whole variable domain EPEVTQTPSHQVTQMGQEVILRCVPISNHLYFYWYRQILGQKVEFLVSFYNNEISEKSEIFDDQFSVERPDGSNFTLKIRSTKLEDSAMYFCASSGPRTEAFFGQGTRLTVV.

The gene calls are TRBV11-2 and TRBJ2-1; a possible D gene is TRBD2 (5 bases). With 1 base removed from V and 0 bases from J, the gap between germline ends came to 13 bases. This CDR3 has 17 amino acids. Germline CDR1 reads SGHAT; CDR2 reads FQNNGV. CDR3 residues: CASSLVGSASSYNEQFF. The CDR3 bases are TGTGCCAGCAGCTTAGTTGGTAGCGCTAGCTCCTACAATGAGCAGTTCTTC.

There are many counts of this clonotype. The chain uses TRBV20-1 and TRBJ2-5, with TRBD1 as a possible D gene (7 bases). The CDR3 spans 12 residues. The V gene's germline CDR1 is DFQATT and CDR2 SNEGSKA (reference sequence). V was clipped by 5 bases and J by 5 bases, with 12 bases between them. CDR3 sequence: CSASTGRETQYF. CDR3 nucleotide sequence: TGCAGTGCTTCGACAGGGAGGGAGACCCAGTACTTC.

The chain links TRBV20-1 to TRBJ2-1; TRBD2 might be the D (5 bases). Germline V gene sequence: CDR1 DFQATT, CDR2 SNEGSKA (reference sequence). The ends were cut back, 6 bases at V and 0 bases at J, with 12 bases in the middle. This CDR3 comprises 14 residues. The CDR3 DNA follows: TGCAGTGCCGCGGACTCCGCCTCCTACAATGAGCAGTTCTTC. Its translation: CSAADSASYNEQFF.

This clonotype was counted only a few times. The chain uses TRBV29-1 and TRBJ2-1; D not resolved. The CDR3 is 15 residues long. Looked up from germline, CDR1 is SQVTM and CDR2 is ANQGSEA. V lost 7 bases and J 0 bases, leaving 16 bases between the germline ends. The DNA of the CDR3 is TGCAGCGCCCTACTCTGGGAAAGCTCCTACAATGAGCAGTTCTTC. Its translation is CSALLWESSYNEQFF.

This clonotype appeared a few times. The gene calls are TRBV7-9 and TRBJ1-4, with D unclear. The germline V and J ends were trimmed by 1 base and 0 bases, with 9 bases remaining between them. Germline CDR1 and CDR2: SEHNR and FQNEAQ (reference sequence). The CDR3 is made up of 16 amino acids. The CDR3 DNA sequence: TGTGCCAGCAGCTTAGACTATGGAGCAACTAATGAAAAACTGTTTTTT. It specifies CASSLDYGATNEKLFF.

The chain has TRBV6-2 or TRBV6-3 and TRBJ1-3; TRBD1 matches at 7 bases. CDR1 MNHEY and CDR2 SVGEGT come from the germline V gene. The CDR3 is made up of 14 amino acids. Unmatched junction bases numbered 3, after V lost 5 bases and J lost 2 bases. CDR3 loop: CASSEQGTGNTIYF. CDR3 DNA sequence: TGTGCCAGCAGTGAACAGGGGACTGGAAACACCATATATTTT.

This clonotype appeared a few times. V and J are TRBV20-1 and TRBJ1-4; the D is unclear. Germline CDR1 and CDR2: DFQATT and SNEGSKA (reference sequence). The V and J ends lost 0 bases and 7 bases respectively, with 15 bases between them. CDR3 length equals 15 residues. CDR3 nucleotide sequence: TGCAGTGCTAGAGATCGGGAGGGAATCGGTGAAAAACTGTTTTTT. Its translation: CSARDREGIGEKLFF.

The J gene is TRBJ2-7, the V gene TRBV5-1; 10 nucleotides agree with TRBD1. V was pared by 5 bases and J by 4 bases, with 9 bases of the junction left unmatched. The CDR3 is 15 residues long. Germline V gene sequence: CDR1 SGHRS, CDR2 YFSETQ. CDR3 bases: TGCGCCAGCAGAAACGGACAGGGGGTACCTTACGAGCAGTACTTC. Amino acid sequence: CASRNGQGVPYEQYF.

The chain couples TRBV4-2 to TRBJ1-4; TRBD1 is a possible D gene (6 bases). V dropped 4 bases and J dropped 0 bases, with 30 bases sitting between them. CDR1 and CDR2 from the germline V gene are LGHNA and YNFKEQ. The CDR3 spans 22 residues. The CDR3: CASSPWTAWSWSTVATNEKLFF. CDR3 in DNA: TGTGCCAGCAGCCCGTGGACAGCCTGGTCCTGGTCAACGGTTGCAACTAATGAAAAACTGTTTTTT.